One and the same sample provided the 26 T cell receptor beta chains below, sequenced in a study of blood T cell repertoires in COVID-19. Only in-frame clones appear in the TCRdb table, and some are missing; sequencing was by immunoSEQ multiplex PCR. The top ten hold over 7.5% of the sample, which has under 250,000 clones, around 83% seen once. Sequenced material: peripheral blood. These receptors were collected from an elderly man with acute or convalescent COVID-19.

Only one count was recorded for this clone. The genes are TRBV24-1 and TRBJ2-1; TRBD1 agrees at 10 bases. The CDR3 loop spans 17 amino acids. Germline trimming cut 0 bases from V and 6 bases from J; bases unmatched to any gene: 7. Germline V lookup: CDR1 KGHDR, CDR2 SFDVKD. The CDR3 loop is CATSDLPGTGDFNEQFF. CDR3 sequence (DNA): TGTGCCACCAGTGATTTGCCGGGGACAGGGGACTTCAATGAGCAGTTCTTC.

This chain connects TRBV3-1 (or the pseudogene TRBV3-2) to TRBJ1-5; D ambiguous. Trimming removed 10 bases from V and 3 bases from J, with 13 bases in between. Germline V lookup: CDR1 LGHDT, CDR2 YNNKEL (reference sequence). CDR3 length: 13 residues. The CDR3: CATSAGSNQPQHF. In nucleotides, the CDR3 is TGTGCCACCTCGGCGGGGTCCAATCAGCCCCAGCATTTT.

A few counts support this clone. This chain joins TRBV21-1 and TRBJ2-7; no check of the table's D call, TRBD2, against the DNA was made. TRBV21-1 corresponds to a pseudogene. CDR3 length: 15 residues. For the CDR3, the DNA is TGTGCCAGCAGCTCCCGGGGGGGACAGAAGGTCGAGCAGTACTTC. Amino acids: CASSSRGGQKVEQYF.

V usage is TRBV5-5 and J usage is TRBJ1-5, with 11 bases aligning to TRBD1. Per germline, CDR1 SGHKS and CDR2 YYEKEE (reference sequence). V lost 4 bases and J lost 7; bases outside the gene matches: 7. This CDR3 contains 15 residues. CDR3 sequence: CASSPGTGGYQPQHF. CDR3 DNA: TGTGCCAGCAGCCCCGGGACAGGGGGTTACCAGCCCCAGCATTTT.

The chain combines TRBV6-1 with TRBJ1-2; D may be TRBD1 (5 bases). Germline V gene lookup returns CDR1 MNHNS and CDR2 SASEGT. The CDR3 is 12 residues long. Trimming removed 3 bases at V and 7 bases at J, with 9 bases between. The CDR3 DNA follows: TGTGCCAGCAGTGACCCCCAGGGTGGCTACACCTTC. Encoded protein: CASSDPQGGYTF.

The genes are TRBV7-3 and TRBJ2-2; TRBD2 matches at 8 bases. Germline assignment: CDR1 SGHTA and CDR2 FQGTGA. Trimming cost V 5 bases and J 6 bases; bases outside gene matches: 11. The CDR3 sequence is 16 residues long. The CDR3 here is CASSPRGSGMAGELFF. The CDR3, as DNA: TGTGCCAGCAGCCCCCGAGGTAGCGGGATGGCCGGGGAGCTGTTTTTT.

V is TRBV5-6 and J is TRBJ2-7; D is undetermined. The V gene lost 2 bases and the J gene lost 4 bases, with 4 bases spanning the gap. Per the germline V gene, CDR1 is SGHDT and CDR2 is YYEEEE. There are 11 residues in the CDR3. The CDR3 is CASSFLYEQYF. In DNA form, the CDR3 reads TGTGCCAGCAGCTTCCTTTACGAGCAGTACTTC.

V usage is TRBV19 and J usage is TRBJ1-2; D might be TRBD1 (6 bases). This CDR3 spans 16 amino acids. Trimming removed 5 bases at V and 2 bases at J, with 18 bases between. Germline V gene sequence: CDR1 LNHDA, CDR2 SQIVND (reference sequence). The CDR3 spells CASSPLLTGPNYGYTF. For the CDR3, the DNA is TGTGCCAGTAGTCCCCTCCTGACAGGACCGAACTATGGCTACACCTTC.

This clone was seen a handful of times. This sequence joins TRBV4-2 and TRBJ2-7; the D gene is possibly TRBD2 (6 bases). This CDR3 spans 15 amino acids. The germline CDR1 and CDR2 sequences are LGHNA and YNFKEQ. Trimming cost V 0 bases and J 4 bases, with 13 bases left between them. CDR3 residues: CASSQEFGSGYEQYF. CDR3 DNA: TGTGCCAGCAGCCAAGAATTCGGGAGTGGATACGAGCAGTACTTC.

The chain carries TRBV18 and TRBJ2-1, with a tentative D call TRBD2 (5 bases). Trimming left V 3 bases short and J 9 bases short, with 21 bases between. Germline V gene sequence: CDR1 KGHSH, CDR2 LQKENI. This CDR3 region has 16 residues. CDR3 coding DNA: TGTGCCAGCTCACCTTCCCGGGCGGGCCCCGGCGGTGAGCAGTTCTTC. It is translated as CASSPSRAGPGGEQFF. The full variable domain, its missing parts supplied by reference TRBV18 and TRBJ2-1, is NAGVMQNPRHLVRRRGQEARLRCSPMKGHSHVYWYRQLPEEGLKFMVYLQKENIIDESGMPKERFSAEFPKEGPSILRIQQVVRGDSAAYFCASSPSRAGPGGEQFFGPGTRLTVL.

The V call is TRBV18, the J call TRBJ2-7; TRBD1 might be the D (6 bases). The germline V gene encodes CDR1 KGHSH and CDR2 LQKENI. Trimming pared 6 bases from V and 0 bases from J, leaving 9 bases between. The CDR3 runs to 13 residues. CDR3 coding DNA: TGTGCCAGCTCCCAGGACAGCTCCTACGAGCAGTACTTC. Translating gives CASSQDSSYEQYF. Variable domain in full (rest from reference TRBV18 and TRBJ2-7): NAGVMQNPRHLVRRRGQEARLRCSPMKGHSHVYWYRQLPEEGLKFMVYLQKENIIDESGMPKERFSAEFPKEGPSILRIQQVVRGDSAAYFCASSQDSSYEQYFGPGTRLTVT.

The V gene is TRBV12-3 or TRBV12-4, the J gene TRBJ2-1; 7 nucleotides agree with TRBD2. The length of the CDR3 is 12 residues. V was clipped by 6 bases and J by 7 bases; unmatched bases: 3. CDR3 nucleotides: TGTGCCAGCAGACGGCGGGGGAATGAGCAGTTCTTC. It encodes CASRRRGNEQFF.

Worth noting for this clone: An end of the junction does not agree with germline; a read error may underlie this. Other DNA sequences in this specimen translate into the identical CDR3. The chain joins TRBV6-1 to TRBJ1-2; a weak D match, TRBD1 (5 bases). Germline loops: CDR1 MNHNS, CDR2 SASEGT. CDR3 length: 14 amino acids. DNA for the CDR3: TGTGCCAGCAGCGAAGCAAGCAGGGTAGATGGCTACACCTTC. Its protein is CASSEASRVDGYTF.

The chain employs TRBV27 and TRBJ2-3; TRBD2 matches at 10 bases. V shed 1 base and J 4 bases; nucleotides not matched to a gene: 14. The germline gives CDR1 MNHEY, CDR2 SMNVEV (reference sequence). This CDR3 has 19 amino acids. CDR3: CASSLLMTSGPELADTQYF. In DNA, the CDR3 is TGTGCCAGCAGTTTATTGATGACTAGCGGGCCTGAGTTGGCAGATACGCAGTATTTT.

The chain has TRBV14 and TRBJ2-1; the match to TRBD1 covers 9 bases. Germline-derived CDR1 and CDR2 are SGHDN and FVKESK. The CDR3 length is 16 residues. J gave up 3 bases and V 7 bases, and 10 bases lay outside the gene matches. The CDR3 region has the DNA TGTGCCAGCACCGAGAAGGGGACAGGGCTCTACAATGAGCAGTTCTTC. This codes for CASTEKGTGLYNEQFF.

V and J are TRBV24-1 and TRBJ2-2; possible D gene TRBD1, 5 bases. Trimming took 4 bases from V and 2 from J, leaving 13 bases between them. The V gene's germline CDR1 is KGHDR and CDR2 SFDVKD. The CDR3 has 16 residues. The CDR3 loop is CATSEPDSYNTGELFF. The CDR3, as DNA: TGTGCCACCAGTGAACCTGACAGCTACAACACCGGGGAGCTGTTTTTT.

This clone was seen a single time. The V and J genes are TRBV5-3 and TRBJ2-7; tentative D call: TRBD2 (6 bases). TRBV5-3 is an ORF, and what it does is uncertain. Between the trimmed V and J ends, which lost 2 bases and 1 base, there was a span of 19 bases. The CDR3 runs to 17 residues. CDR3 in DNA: TGTGCCAGAAGCTTACGGGCCGGGGAGAGCGGGTCCTACGAGCAGTACTTC. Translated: CARSLRAGESGSYEQYF.

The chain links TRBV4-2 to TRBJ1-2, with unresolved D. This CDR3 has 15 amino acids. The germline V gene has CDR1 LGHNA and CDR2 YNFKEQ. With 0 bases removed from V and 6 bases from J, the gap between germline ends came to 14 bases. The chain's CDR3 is CASSQEEGREDGYTF. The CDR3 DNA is TGTGCCAGCAGCCAAGAGGAAGGGCGGGAGGATGGCTACACCTTC.

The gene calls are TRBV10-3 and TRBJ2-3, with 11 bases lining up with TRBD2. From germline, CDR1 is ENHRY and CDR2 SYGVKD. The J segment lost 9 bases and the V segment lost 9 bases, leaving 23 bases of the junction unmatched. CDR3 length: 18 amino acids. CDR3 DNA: TGTGCCATATCCTCCTCTCCCATAGCGGGGGGGCCAAAGCAAACGCAGTATTTT. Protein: CAISSSPIAGGPKQTQYF.

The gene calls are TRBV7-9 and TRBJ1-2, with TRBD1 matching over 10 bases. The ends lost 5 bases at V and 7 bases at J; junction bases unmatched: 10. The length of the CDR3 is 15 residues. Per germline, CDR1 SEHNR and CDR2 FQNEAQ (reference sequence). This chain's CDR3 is CASSPTGTGVGGYTF. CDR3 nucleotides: TGTGCCAGCAGCCCAACCGGGACAGGGGTTGGTGGCTACACCTTC. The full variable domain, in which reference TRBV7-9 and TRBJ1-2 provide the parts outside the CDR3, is DTGVSQNPRHKITKRGQNVTFRCDPISEHNRLYWYRQTLGQGPEFLTYFQNEAQLEKSRLLSDRFSAERPKGSFSTLEIQRTEQGDSAMYLCASSPTGTGVGGYTFGSGTRLTVV.

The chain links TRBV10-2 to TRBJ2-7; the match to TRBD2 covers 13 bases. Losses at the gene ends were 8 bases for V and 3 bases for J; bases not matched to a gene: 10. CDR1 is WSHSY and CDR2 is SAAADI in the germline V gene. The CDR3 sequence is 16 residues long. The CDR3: CASRSGLAGLGYEQYF. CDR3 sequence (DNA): TGCGCCAGCCGATCGGGACTAGCGGGATTGGGCTACGAGCAGTACTTC.

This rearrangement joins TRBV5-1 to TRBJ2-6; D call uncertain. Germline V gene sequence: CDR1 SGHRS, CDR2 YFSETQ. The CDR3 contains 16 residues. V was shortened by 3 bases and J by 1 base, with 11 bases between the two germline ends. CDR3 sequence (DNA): TGCGCCAGCAGCTCCAACGCGGCTTCTGGGGCCAACGTCCTGACTTTC. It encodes CASSSNAASGANVLTF.

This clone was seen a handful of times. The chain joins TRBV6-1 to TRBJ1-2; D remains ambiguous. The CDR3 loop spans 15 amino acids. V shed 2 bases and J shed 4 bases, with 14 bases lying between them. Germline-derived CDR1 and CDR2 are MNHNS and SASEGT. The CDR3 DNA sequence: TGTGCCAGCAGTGAAAGTTTCTCGAGTGTCTATGGCTACACCTTC. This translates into CASSESFSSVYGYTF.

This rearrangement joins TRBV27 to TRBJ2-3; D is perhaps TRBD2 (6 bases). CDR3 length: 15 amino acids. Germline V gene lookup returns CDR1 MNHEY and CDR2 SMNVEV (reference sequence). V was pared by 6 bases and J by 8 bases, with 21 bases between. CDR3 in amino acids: CASSDRDAGFITQYF. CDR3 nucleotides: TGTGCCAGCAGCGACCGGGACGCGGGATTTATTACGCAGTATTTT.

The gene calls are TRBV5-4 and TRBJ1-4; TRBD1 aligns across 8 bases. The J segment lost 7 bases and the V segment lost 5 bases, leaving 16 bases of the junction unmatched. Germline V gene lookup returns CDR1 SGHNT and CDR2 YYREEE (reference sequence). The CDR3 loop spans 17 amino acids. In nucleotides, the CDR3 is TGTGCCAGCAGTCCCGCCCCAATGGCAGGGGGCGTTGAAAAACTGTTTTTT. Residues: CASSPAPMAGGVEKLFF. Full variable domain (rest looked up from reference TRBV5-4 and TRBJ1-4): ETGVTQSPTHLIKTRGQQVTLRCSSQSGHNTVSWYQQALGQGPQFIFQYYREEENGRGNFPPRFSGLQFPNYSSELNVNALELDDSALYLCASSPAPMAGGVEKLFFGSGTQLSVL.

The CDR3: CASARRETYEQYF. The CDR3 nucleotides are TGTGCCAGCGCGCGGCGGGAGACCTACGAGCAGTACTTC. This chain connects TRBV11-1 to TRBJ2-7; TRBD2 matches 7 bases. Trimming cost V 8 bases and J 2 bases; bases outside gene matches: 6. Germline CDR1 is SGHAT and CDR2 is FQDESV (reference sequence). The CDR3 spans 13 residues.